The T cell receptor (beta chain) described here comes from a study of neurological immune-mediated disorders. Germline lookup yields CDR1 SGHRS and CDR2 YFSETQ. V trimming: 0 bases; J trimming: 1 base; junction bases outside the gene matches: 11. This CDR3 contains 19 residues. The starting material, 2 million PBMCs stored at -80 C, gave rise to the unsorted libraries. TCRdb reanalysed the 5' RACE reads using MiXCR and keeps one entry per CDR3 protein. The table has more than 45,000 distinct CDR3 sequences, under 4.5% seen once. The receptor was derived from a woman in her 30s with multiple sclerosis. Sequencing was performed on PBMCs. The V and J genes are TRBV5-1 and TRBJ2-7; TRBD2 matches at 12 bases. CDR3 bases: TGCGCCAGCAGCTTGGGTACTAGCGGGGGGAGATACTCGTCCTACGAGCAGTACTTC. Translated: CASSLGTSGGRYSSYEQYF.